One sample yielded the 9 T cell receptor beta chains listed below, sequenced in a study of Ad26.COV2.S vaccination and SARS-CoV-2 variants. Assay used: immunoSEQ multiplex PCR; TCRdb lists only in-frame clones, some missing. The sample lists some 480,000 clones, roughly nine tenths seen once, with roughly 13% in the top ten. Treatment meaning: around 19 received Ad26.COV2.S at low or high dose, single or two shots; about 5 received placebo; per-sample allocation not given. It was on day 63 after the first vaccine or placebo injection that samples were taken. The specimen was peripheral blood, collected in a trial of Ad26.COV2.S vaccine versus placebo. The receptors stem from a person between 18 and 65 years old who received the Ad26.COV2.S COVID-19 vaccine or a placebo.

The V call is TRBV9, the J call TRBJ1-6; D gene unclear. From germline, CDR1 is SGDLS and CDR2 YYNGEE. V lost 0 bases and J lost 8, with 9 bases in between. This CDR3 region has 14 residues. CDR3 sequence reads: CASSVVGFDSPLHF. CDR3 bases: TGTGCCAGCAGCGTAGTGGGCTTTGATTCACCCCTCCACTTT. Complete variable domain (other parts from reference TRBV9 and TRBJ1-6): DSGVTQTPKHLITATGQRVTLRCSPRSGDLSVYWYQQSLDQGLQFLIQYYNGEERAKGNILERFSAQQFPDLHSELNLSSLELGDSALYFCASSVVGFDSPLHFGNGTRLTVT.

The CDR3 DNA follows: TGTGCCAGCAGCGAGAGACTAGCGGGAAACCGCAATGAGCAGTTCTTC. It translates to CASSERLAGNRNEQFF. The chain links TRBV7-8 to TRBJ2-1; TRBD2 matches 11 bases. V dropped 5 bases and J dropped 6; count of bases not matched to a gene: 9. Germline CDR1 reads SGHVS; CDR2 reads FQNEAQ. CDR3 length: 16 amino acids.

The rearrangement uses TRBV7-2 and TRBJ2-2; 10 bases fit TRBD2. Trimming at V came to 3 bases and at J to 5 bases, leaving 15 bases not matched to a gene. The germline V gene has CDR1 SGHTA and CDR2 FQGNSA. CDR3 length: 19 residues. The CDR3 coding sequence is TGTGCCAGCAGCTTGAGACTAGCGGGCAGAGGGGGGAAAACCGGGGAGCTGTTTTTT. It is translated as CASSLRLAGRGGKTGELFF.

The V gene is TRBV27, the J gene TRBJ1-6; TRBD1 matches 8 bases. There are 15 residues in the CDR3. CDR1 MNHEY and CDR2 SMNVEV come from the germline V gene (reference sequence). V lost 5 bases to trimming and J lost 10 bases; unmatched junction nucleotides: 10. CDR3 DNA: TGTGCCAGCAGTCCCGGGACAGGAGTTGGCTCACCCCTCCACTTT. It is translated as CASSPGTGVGSPLHF.

This sequence joins TRBV30 and TRBJ1-5, with D hard to call. Germline V lookup: CDR1 GTSNPN, CDR2 SVGIG (reference sequence). V gave up 3 bases and J gave up 5 bases, with 8 bases separating them. This CDR3 has 12 residues. CDR3 sequence (DNA): TGTGCCTGGAGCCTAACGGATCAGCCCCAGCATTTT. Translation: CAWSLTDQPQHF.

The rearrangement links TRBV7-8 to TRBJ2-1; 10 nucleotides align to TRBD1. After removal of 1 base from V and 9 bases from J, the junction contained 6 bases not matched to a gene. Germline V CDR1 and CDR2: SGHVS, FQNEAQ. The CDR3 has 15 amino acids. The CDR3, as DNA: TGTGCCAGCAGCTTAGGAGGGACAGGGGTAGGTGAGCAGTTCTTC. Its translation is CASSLGGTGVGEQFF.

In its sample, this clone is medium-sized. This rearrangement joins TRBV27 to TRBJ1-1; 7 positions agree with TRBD1. CDR3 size: 15 residues. V lost 7 bases to trimming and J lost 7 bases; unmatched junction nucleotides: 15. Germline V lookup: CDR1 MNHEY, CDR2 SMNVEV (reference sequence). Written as DNA, the CDR3 is TGTGCCAGCACCCCCGCCCCCAATGGACAGGATGAAGCTTTCTTT. Translation: CASTPAPNGQDEAFF.

The chain's CDR3 is CASSHLVEDHTQYF. The CDR3 nucleotides read TGTGCCAGCAGCCATCTCGTAGAGGACCATACGCAGTATTTT. The chain is built from TRBV11-2 and TRBJ2-3, with D unclear. Trimming left V 5 bases short and J 7 bases short, with 16 bases between. The CDR3 loop spans 14 amino acids. The germline CDR1 and CDR2 sequences are SGHAT and FQNNGV.

The chain uses TRBV18 and TRBJ2-1, with D possibly matching TRBD2 (6 bases). The CDR3 sequence is 15 residues long. CDR1 is KGHSH and CDR2 is LQKENI in the germline V gene. V was pared by 1 base and J by 7 bases, with 14 bases between. The CDR3: CASSPRGGMVNEQFF. CDR3 DNA sequence: TGTGCCAGCTCACCACGTGGCGGGATGGTTAATGAGCAGTTCTTC.